The clone carrying this T cell receptor beta chain has only one observation. This sample is part of a study of T cell responses to AZD1222 COVID-19 vaccine. The data were produced by immunoSEQ multiplex PCR, yet TCRdb's version contains in-frame clones alone and is incomplete. The data contain nearly 100,000 clones, roughly 88% of them seen just once; the ten biggest clones take up over 2.5%. The CDR3 is 14 amino acids. Germline values: CDR1 SGHRS, CDR2 YFSETQ. V was cut by 0 bases and J by 2 bases, with 8 bases left in between. The sequenced sample was peripheral blood, obtained on day 0 of AZD1222 vaccination. This TCR was recovered from an adult in good health. The chain is built from TRBV5-1 and TRBJ1-2; D call uncertain. This chain's CDR3 is CASSLDPANYGYTF. CDR3 coding DNA: TGCGCCAGCAGCTTGGACCCAGCGAACTATGGCTACACCTTC.